This T cell receptor (beta chain) was recorded in a study of cytomegalovirus exposure and HLA in healthy donors. Study-wide points: The classifier reportedly diagnosed cytomegalovirus status with high sensitivity and specificity. It was about 150 TCR beta chains that were listed as cytomegalovirus-associated.

The donors were members of the approximately 110-subject validation cohort (separate from the approximately 650-subject first cohort). Generated by immunoSEQ multiplex PCR, the TCRdb table keeps only in-frame clones and is missing some. The sample shows about 110,000 clones, around 85% of them seen only once. As regards this clone: Its antigen remains unknown.

V lost 2 bases, J lost 8 bases, and 22 bases lay in between. CDR1 SGHKS and CDR2 YYEKEE come from the germline V gene (reference sequence). This CDR3 is 16 amino acids long. The chain has TRBV5-5 and TRBJ1-2; maybe TRBD1 (5 bases). The TCR sequence derives from a woman aged 18 to 35 in good health and CMV-seronegative. The sample was PBMCs. The CDR3 region is CASSFLAGRRSRGYTF. In nucleotides, the CDR3 is TGTGCCAGCAGCTTTCTCGCGGGGCGCCGGTCGCGGGGCTACACCTTC.